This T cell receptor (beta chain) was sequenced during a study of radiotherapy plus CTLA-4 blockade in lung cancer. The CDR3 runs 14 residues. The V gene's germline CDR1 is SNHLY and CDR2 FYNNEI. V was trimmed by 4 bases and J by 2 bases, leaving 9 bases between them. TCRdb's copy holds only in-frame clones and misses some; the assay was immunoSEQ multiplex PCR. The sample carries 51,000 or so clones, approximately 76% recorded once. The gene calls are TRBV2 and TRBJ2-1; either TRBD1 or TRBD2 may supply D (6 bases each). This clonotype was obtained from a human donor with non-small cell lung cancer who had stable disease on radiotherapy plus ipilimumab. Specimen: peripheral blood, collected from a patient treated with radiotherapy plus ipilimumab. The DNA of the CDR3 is TGTGCCAGCAGTGCAGGGGAGGCCTACAATGAGCAGTTCTTC. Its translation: CASSAGEAYNEQFF.